This TCR beta chain was captured by sequencing in a study of tumor-infiltrating lymphocytes in primary liver carcinoma. Total RNA (around 500 ng) served as template for TCR beta cDNA synthesis primed by a constant-region primer. Libraries for TCR beta were built through three nested multiplex PCR rounds, which together made up a slightly modified ARM-PCR procedure. Amplification in the first two PCR rounds was performed using TRBV1-TRBV30 forward primers and a C-beta reverse primer for roughly 9 cycles each. Using its own MiXCR run on the multiplex PCR reads, TCRdb lists one record per CDR3 protein. The sample lists 20,000 to 25,000 distinct CDR3 sequences; more than 70% were seen once. Germline assignment: CDR1 SGHNT and CDR2 YENEEA. The CDR3 sequence is 15 residues long. V was cut by 5 bases and J by 16 bases, with 27 bases left in between. DNA and RNA were both co-extracted from approximately 20-30 mg of bulk tissue that had not been sorted.

The specimen was liver tumor tissue from sampling region 5. Subset described: tumor region T5, tumor centre. V is TRBV11-3 and J is TRBJ2-1, with D perhaps matching TRBD1 or TRBD2 (5 bases each). This clonotype originated in a woman aged 30 to 39 with primary liver carcinoma and hepatitis B virus infection. This chain's CDR3 is CASSLGARSYNGQFF. CDR3 sequence (DNA): TGTGCCAGCAGCCTCGGGGCCCGCTCCTACAATGGGCAATTCTTC.